This T cell receptor (beta chain) came from a study of Graves' ophthalmopathy and Graves' hyperthyroidism. Study overall: In this cohort's terms, stable hyperthyroidism meant no ophthalmopathy by 18 months of follow-up. Study-level results: Ophthalmopathy progression was predicted by the model at 55% to 71% sensitivity and approximately 72% specificity. Discrimination between ophthalmopathy and stable hyperthyroidism by a 13-signature model showed about 86% sensitivity and about 80% specificity. Blood was where most expanded thyroid clonotypes above 0.001 frequency also turned up.

The CDR3 spans 9 amino acids, including both terminal residues. Germline-derived CDR1 and CDR2 are DFQATT and SNEGSKA (reference sequence). To note about this clonotype: Its cognate antigen is unknown. Lacking the conserved final phenylalanine or tryptophan, this CDR3 likely reflects a read error. The limits of the CDR3 on the DNA are not certain, so only TCRdb's listed CDR3 is given.

Scientists amplified the TCR beta CDR3 regions from RNA transcripts. HTBI-primed RT-PCR formed the first round, and a multiplex PCR formed the second. TCRdb called the multiplex PCR reads again in MiXCR, with one record for every CDR3 protein. The data show a few hundred thousand distinct CDR3 sequences, under 45% seen once. Sequencing was done on a sample of peripheral blood or thyroid tissue (not recorded which). The TCR comes from an adult man with Graves' hyperthyroidism. The rearrangement uses TRBV20-1 and TRBJ2-2; the table's D call TRBD1 went unverified against the DNA. This CDR3 reads CSASSSKGV.